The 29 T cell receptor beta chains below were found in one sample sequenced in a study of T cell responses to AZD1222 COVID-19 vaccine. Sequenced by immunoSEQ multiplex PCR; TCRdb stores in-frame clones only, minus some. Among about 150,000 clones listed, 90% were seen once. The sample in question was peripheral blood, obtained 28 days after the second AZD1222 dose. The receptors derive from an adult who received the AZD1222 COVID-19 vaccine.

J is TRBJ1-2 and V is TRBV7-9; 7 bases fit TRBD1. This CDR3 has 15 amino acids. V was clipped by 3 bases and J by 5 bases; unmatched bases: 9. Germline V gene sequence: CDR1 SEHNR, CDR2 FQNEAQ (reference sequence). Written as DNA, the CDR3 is TGTGCCAGCAGCTTGTCCCGGGACAGTCTATATGGCTACACCTTC. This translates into CASSLSRDSLYGYTF.

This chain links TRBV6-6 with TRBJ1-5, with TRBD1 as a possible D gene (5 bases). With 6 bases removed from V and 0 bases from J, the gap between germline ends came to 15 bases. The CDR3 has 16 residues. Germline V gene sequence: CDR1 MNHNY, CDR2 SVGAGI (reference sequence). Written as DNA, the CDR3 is TGTGCCAGCAGAAAACCGGGGGGTGATAGCAATCAGCCCCAGCATTTT. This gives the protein CASRKPGGDSNQPQHF.

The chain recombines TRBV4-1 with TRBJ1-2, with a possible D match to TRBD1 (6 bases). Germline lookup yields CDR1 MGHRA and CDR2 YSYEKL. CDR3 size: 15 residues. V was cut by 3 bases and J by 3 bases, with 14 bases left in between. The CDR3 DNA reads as TGCGCCAGCAGCCAGTCAAGGGGGGGTGACTATGGCTACACCTTC. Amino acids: CASSQSRGGDYGYTF.

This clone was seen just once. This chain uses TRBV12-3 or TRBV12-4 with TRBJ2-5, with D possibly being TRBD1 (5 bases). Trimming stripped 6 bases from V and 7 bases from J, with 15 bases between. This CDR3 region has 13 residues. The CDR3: CASSTRDRGTQYF. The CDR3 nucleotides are TGTGCCAGCAGCACCAGGGATAGGGGGACCCAGTACTTC.

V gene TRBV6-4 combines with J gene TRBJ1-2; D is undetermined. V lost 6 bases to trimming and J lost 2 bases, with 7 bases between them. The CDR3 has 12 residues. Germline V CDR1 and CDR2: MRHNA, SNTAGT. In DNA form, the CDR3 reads TGTGCCAGCAGGGAACTGAACTATGGCTACACCTTC. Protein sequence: CASRELNYGYTF.

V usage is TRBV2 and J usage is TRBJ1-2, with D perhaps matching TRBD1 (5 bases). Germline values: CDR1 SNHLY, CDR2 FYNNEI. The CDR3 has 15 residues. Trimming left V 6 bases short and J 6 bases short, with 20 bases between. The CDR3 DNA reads TGTGCCAGCAGCGGAAGACAGTCACTTGTTAATGGCTACACCTTC. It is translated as CASSGRQSLVNGYTF. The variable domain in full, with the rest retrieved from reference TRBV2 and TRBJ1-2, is EPEVTQTPSHQVTQMGQEVILRCVPISNHLYFYWYRQILGQKVEFLVSFYNNEISEKSEIFDDQFSVERPDGSNFTLKIRSTKLEDSAMYFCASSGRQSLVNGYTFGSGTRLTVV.

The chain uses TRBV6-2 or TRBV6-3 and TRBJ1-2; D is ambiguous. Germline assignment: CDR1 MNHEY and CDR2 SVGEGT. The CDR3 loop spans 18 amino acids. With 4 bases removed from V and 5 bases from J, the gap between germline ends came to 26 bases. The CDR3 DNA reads TGTGCCAGCAGTTTACCAAACCTCGGGCCCGTATCGGCATATGGCTACACCTTC. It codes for CASSLPNLGPVSAYGYTF.

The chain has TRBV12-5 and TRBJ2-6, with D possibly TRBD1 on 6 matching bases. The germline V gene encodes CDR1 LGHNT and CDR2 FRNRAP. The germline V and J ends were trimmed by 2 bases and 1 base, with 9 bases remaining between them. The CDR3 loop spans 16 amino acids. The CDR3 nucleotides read TGTGCTAGTGGTTTGATCACAGGGTCTGGGGCCAACGTCCTGACTTTC. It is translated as CASGLITGSGANVLTF.

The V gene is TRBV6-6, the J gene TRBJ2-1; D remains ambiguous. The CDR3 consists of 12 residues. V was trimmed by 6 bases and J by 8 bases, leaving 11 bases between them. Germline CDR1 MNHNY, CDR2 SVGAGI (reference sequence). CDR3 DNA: TGTGCCAGCAGCTACCAAGGGTATGAGCAGTTCTTC. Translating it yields CASSYQGYEQFF.

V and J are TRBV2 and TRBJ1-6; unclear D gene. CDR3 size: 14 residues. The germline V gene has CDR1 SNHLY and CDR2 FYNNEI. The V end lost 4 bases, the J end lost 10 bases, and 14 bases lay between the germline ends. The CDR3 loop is CASSGTVTISPLHF. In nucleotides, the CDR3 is TGTGCCAGCAGTGGAACGGTCACTATCTCACCCCTCCACTTT.

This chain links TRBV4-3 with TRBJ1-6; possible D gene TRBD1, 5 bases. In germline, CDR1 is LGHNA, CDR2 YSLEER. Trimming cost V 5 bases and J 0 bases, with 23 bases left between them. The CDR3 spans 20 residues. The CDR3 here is CASSKGAGPGRSSYNSPLHF. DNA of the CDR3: TGCGCCAGCAGCAAAGGGGCCGGACCGGGGAGGAGCTCCTATAATTCACCCCTCCACTTT.

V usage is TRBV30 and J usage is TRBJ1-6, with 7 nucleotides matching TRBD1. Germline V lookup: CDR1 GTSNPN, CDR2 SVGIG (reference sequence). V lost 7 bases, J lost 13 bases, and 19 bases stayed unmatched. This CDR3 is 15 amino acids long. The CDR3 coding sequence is TGTGCCTTAAAACATAAGGCGGGACAGCTATCCCCCCTCCACTTT. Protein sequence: CALKHKAGQLSPLHF.

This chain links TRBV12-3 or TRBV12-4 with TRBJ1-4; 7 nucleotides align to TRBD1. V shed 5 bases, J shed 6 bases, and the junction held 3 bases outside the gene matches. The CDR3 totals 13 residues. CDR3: CASSPDRDEKLFF. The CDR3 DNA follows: TGTGCCAGCAGTCCCGACAGGGATGAAAAACTGTTTTTT.

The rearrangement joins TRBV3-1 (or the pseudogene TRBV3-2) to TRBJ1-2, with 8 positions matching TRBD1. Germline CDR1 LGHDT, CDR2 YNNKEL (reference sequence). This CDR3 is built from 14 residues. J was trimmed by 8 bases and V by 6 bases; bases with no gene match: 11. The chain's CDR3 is CASRGTGPIGGYTF. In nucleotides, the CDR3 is TGTGCCAGCAGGGGGACAGGCCCTATCGGCGGCTACACCTTC.

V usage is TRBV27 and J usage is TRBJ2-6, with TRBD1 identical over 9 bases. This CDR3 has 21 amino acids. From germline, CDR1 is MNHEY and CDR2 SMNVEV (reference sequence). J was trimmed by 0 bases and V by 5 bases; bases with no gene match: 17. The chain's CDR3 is CASSLLALRQGVSSGANVLTF. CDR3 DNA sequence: TGTGCCAGCAGTCTTTTAGCCTTGAGACAGGGGGTTAGCTCTGGGGCCAACGTCCTGACTTTC.

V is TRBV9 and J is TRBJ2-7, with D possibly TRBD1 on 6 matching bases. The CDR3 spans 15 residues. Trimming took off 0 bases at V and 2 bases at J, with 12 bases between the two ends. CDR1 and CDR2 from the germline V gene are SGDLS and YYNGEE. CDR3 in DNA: TGTGCCAGCAGCGTAGAGATGGGGGCCCCCTACGAGCAGTACTTC. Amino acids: CASSVEMGAPYEQYF.

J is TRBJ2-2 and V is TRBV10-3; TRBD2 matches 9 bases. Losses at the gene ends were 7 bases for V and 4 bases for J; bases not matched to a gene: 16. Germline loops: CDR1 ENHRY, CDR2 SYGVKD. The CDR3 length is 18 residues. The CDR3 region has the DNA TGTGCCATCAACCCTCGAGGGATAGCGGGGGCGTCCACCGGGGAGCTGTTTTTT. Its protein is CAINPRGIAGASTGELFF.

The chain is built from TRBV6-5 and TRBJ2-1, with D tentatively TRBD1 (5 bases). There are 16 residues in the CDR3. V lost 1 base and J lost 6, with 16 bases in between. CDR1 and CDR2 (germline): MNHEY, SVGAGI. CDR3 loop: CASSYFQGSSPNEQFF. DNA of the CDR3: TGTGCCAGCAGTTACTTCCAGGGTTCGTCCCCCAATGAGCAGTTCTTC.

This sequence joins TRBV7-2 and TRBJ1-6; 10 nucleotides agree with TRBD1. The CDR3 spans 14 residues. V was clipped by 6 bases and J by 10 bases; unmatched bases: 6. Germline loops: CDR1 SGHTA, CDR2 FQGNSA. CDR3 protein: CASSSRDRGSPLHF. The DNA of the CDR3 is TGTGCCAGCAGTAGCCGGGACAGGGGCTCACCCCTCCACTTT.

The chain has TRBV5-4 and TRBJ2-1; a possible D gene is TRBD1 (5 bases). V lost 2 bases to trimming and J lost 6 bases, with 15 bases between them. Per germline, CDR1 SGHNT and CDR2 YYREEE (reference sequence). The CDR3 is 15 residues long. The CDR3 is CASSFGGRVGNEQFF. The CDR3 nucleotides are TGTGCCAGCAGCTTCGGTGGCAGGGTTGGCAATGAGCAGTTCTTC.

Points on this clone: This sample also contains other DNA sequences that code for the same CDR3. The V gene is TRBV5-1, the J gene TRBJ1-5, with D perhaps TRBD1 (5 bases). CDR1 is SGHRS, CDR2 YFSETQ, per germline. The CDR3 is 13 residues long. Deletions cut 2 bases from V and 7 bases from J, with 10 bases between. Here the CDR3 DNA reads TGCGCCAGCAGCTTAGGGCAGGGACAGCCCCAGCATTTT. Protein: CASSLGQGQPQHF.

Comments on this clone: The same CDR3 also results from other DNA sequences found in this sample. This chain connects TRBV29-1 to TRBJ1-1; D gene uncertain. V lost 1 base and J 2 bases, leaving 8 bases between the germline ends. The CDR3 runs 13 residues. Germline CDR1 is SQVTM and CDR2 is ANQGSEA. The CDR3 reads CSVEGQPNTEAFF. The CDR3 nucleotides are TGCAGCGTTGAAGGGCAACCTAACACTGAAGCTTTCTTT. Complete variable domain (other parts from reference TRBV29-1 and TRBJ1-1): SAVISQKPSRDICQRGTSLTIQCQVDSQVTMMFWYRQQPGQSLTLIATANQGSEATYESGFVIDKFPISRPNLTFSTLTVSNMSPEDSSIYLCSVEGQPNTEAFFGQGTRLTVV.

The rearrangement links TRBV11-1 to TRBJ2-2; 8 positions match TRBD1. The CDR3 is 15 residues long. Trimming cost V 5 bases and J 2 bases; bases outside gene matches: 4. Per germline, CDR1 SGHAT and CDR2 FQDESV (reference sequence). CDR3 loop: CASSTGGRNTGELFF. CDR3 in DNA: TGTGCCAGCAGCACAGGGGGACGAAACACCGGGGAGCTGTTTTTT.

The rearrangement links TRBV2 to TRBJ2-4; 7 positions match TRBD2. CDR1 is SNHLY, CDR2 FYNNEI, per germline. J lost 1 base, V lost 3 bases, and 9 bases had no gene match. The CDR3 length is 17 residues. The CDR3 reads CASSDASLGGAKNIQYF. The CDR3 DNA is TGTGCCAGCAGTGATGCCAGCTTGGGGGGGGCCAAAAACATTCAGTACTTC.

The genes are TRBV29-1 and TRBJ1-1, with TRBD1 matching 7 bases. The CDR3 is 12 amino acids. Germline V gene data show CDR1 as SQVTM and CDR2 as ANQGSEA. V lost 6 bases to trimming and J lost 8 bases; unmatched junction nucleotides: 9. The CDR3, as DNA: TGCAGCGTCAAAGGGACAGTAGGAGAAGCTTTCTTT. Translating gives CSVKGTVGEAFF.

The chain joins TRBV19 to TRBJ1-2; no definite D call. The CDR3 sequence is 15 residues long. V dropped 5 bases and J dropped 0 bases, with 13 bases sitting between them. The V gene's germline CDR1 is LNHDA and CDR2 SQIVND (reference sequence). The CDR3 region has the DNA TGTGCCAGTAGTGGAACAACCCTACCTAACTATGGCTACACCTTC. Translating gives CASSGTTLPNYGYTF.

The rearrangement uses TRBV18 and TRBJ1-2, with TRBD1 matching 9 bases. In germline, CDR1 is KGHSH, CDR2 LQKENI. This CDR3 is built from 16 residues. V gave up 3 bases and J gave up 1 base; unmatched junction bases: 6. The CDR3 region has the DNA TGTGCCAGCTCACCCCCGGACAGGGGACATAACTATGGCTACACCTTC. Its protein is CASSPPDRGHNYGYTF.

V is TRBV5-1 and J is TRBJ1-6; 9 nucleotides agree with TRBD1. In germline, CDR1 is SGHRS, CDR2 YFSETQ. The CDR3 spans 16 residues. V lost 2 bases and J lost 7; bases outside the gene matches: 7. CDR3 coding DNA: TGCGCCAGCAGCTTTGGGGGGGACAGGGACAATTCACCCCTCCACTTT. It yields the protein CASSFGGDRDNSPLHF. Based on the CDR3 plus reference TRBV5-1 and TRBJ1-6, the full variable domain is KAGVTQTPRYLIKTRGQQVTLSCSPISGHRSVSWYQQTPGQGLQFLFEYFSETQRNKGNFPGRFSGRQFSNSRSEMNVSTLELGDSALYLCASSFGGDRDNSPLHFGNGTRLTVT.

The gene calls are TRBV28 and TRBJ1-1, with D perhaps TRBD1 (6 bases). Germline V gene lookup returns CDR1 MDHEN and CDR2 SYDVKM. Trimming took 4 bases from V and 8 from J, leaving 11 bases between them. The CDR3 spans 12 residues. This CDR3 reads CASSWGGHEAFF. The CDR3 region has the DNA TGTGCCAGCAGTTGGGGGGGACACGAAGCTTTCTTT.